These T cell receptor beta chains were read from a single sample in a study of blood T cell repertoires in COVID-19. Method: immunoSEQ multiplex PCR; TCRdb's copy keeps in-frame clones and lacks some. This sample has more than 200,000 clones, with around 80% found just once. Sequences were obtained from PBMCs or T cells enriched from blood (not recorded which). The receptors originated from a man aged 25 to 40 with acute COVID-19. CDR3s include the opening cysteine and the closing phenylalanine or tryptophan. The D gene is left open where the match is weak. Size tells how often a clone was seen (once, few, many) or the class of an expanded clone, and some rows leave it out.

cdr3_nt,cdr3_aa,j_call,clone_size,v_call,d_call
TGTGCCAGCAGCTTAAAACAGGGTCCTGAAAAACTGTTTTTT,CASSLKQGPEKLFF,TRBJ1-4,NA,TRBV13,NA
TGTGCCAGTCGAGAAGGGGCTGGCAATGAGCAGTTCTTC,CASREGAGNEQFF,TRBJ2-1,NA,TRBV7-9,NA
TGTGCCAGCTCGGTGGACAAAGCCCAGCATTTT,CASSVDKAQHF,TRBJ1-5,few,TRBV2,NA
TGTGCAAGTCGCTTAGTGGCAGGGCGAAGCAATCAGCCCCAGCATTTT,CASRLVAGRSNQPQHF,TRBJ1-5,NA,TRBV12-2,NA
TGTGCCAGCAGCTTAGTAACAGTACAGGAGACCCAGTACTTC,CASSLVTVQETQYF,TRBJ2-5,NA,TRBV7-2,NA
TGTGCCAGCAGCTCCCTGGATAGCGTGGGCAACGAGCAGTACTTC,CASSSLDSVGNEQYF,TRBJ2-7,NA,TRBV13,NA
TGTGCCAGCAGCCCCCGCCCAGCCTACAATGAGCAGTTCTTC,CASSPRPAYNEQFF,TRBJ2-1,NA,TRBV7-3,NA
TGTGCCAGCCGATCGACAGGGAATAATGGAGGCTACACCTTC,CASRSTGNNGGYTF,TRBJ1-2,NA,TRBV6-5,TRBD1
TGTGCCAGCAGTGACCCCAGCGGGGGGATCTACAATGAGCAGTTCTTC,CASSDPSGGIYNEQFF,TRBJ2-1,NA,TRBV25-1,TRBD2
TGTGCCAGCAGCATGTTCGTGAGCCGATCCTCTGGAAACACCATATATTTT,CASSMFVSRSSGNTIYF,TRBJ1-3,NA,TRBV11-2,NA
TGTGCCAGCAGGCGACCGGTTCGGGGAGATACGCAGTATTTT,CASRRPVRGDTQYF,TRBJ2-3,NA,TRBV2,NA
TGTGCCAGCTCACTGGTACAGGGCGGCGCCGAGCAGTACTTC,CASSLVQGGAEQYF,TRBJ2-7,NA,TRBV18,NA
TGTGCCAGCAGTTTCGGACAGGGCAACACCATATATTTT,CASSFGQGNTIYF,TRBJ1-3,NA,TRBV12-3/TRBV12-4,TRBD1
TGTGCCAGCAGCCATAGCGGGGCGACAGATACGCAGTATTTT,CASSHSGATDTQYF,TRBJ2-3,NA,TRBV13,TRBD2
TGTGCCAGCAGTTTAGGGGGAGGGAGGCGAGCTTTCTTT,CASSLGGGRRAFF,TRBJ1-1,NA,TRBV28,NA
TGTGCCAGCAGCCCCCCAACCGGGAAGCAGTTCTTC,CASSPPTGKQFF,TRBJ2-1,NA,TRBV11-3,NA
TGTGCCAGCAGCCCCAGACAGGGGTCGAACACCGGGGAGCTGTTTTTT,CASSPRQGSNTGELFF,TRBJ2-2,NA,TRBV7-9,TRBD1
TGCAGCGTTGAGGCAGGGCACACAGATACGCAGTATTTT,CSVEAGHTDTQYF,TRBJ2-3,NA,TRBV29-1,NA
TGTGCCAGCTCTCCCGGGACAGGGCAAGAAAAACTGTTTTTT,CASSPGTGQEKLFF,TRBJ1-4,NA,TRBV18,TRBD1
TGTGCCAGCAGCTTGGGACTAGCGTACAATGAGCAGTTCTTC,CASSLGLAYNEQFF,TRBJ2-1,NA,TRBV7-3,TRBD2
TGTGCCAGCAGGGGCGGGGGGCCCAGCTCCTACAATGAGCAGTTCTTC,CASRGGGPSSYNEQFF,TRBJ2-1,once,TRBV2,TRBD2
TGCGCCAGCGGGGTGGCGGGAGGTCCCTACGAGCAGTACTTC,CASGVAGGPYEQYF,TRBJ2-7,NA,TRBV10-2,TRBD2
TGTGCCAGCTCTCCGAAAGGACAGGGGAATGAGCAGTTCTTC,CASSPKGQGNEQFF,TRBJ2-1,NA,TRBV18,TRBD1
TGTGCCAGCAGCCAAGGGGGGCCGCTTTACAATGAGCAGTTCTTC,CASSQGGPLYNEQFF,TRBJ2-1,NA,TRBV3-1/TRBV3-2,NA
TGTGCCAGCAGCTACTCCTACGGGAGCAATTCACCCCTCCACTTT,CASSYSYGSNSPLHF,TRBJ1-6,NA,TRBV7-2,NA
TGTGCCAGCAGTTCGGGAGCTGGAAACACCATATATTTT,CASSSGAGNTIYF,TRBJ1-3,NA,TRBV11-1,NA
TGTGCCAGCAGACCAGTCGCGGCCCGGGGGGAGCAGTTCTTC,CASRPVAARGEQFF,TRBJ2-1,once,TRBV28,NA
TGTGCCAGCAGTGCGACCGAGGTGCAGGGCTACACCTTC,CASSATEVQGYTF,TRBJ1-2,NA,TRBV9,NA